Sequencing of this T cell receptor (beta chain) was carried out in a study of T-cell reconstitution after alpha-beta-depleted transplantation in children. The germline gives CDR1 LGHNA, CDR2 YSLEER. The V gene lost 2 bases and the J gene lost 1 base, with 6 bases spanning the gap. CDR3 length: 13 residues. Preparation of the TCRbeta library involved a method that used unique molecular identifiers. In TCRdb, the PCR reads were re-called with MiXCR into one record per CDR3 protein. The sample comprises about 600,000 distinct CDR3 sequences, roughly 23% of which are singletons, and about 14% rests with the top ten.

Sequencing used PBMCs, mostly from graft donor cells, obtained 360 days after TCRalphabeta/CD19-depleted stem cell transplant. This chain links TRBV4-3 with TRBJ2-7; D is unclear. The receptor comes from a boy younger than two who had a stem cell transplant for acute myeloid leukemia, so the T cells may come from the graft donor. The CDR3 loop is CASSQSRSYEQYF. The CDR3 DNA is TGCGCCAGCAGCCAATCGAGGTCCTACGAGCAGTACTTC.